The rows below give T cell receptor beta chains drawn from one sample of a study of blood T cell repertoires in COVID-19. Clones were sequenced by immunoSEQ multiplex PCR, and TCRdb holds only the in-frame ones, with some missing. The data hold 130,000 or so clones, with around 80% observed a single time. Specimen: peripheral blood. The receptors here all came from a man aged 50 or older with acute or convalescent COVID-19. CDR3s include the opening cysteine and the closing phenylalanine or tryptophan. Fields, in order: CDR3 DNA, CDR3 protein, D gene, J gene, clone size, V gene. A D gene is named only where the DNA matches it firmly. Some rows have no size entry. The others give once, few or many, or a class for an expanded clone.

DNA: TGCGCCAGCAGTCAATCGGGACAGGGGGCCATTGAAGCTTTCTTT
CDR3: CASSQSGQGAIEAFF
D: TRBD1
J: TRBJ1-1
size: NA
V: TRBV23-1

DNA: TGTGCCTGGAGCAGAGGAACTGAAGCTTTCTTT
CDR3: CAWSRGTEAFF
D: NA
J: TRBJ1-1
size: NA
V: TRBV30

DNA: TGTGCCATCAGGGCACAGGGACCGGCTAATAATTCACCCCTCCACTTT
CDR3: CAIRAQGPANNSPLHF
D: NA
J: TRBJ1-6
size: NA
V: TRBV10-3

DNA: TGCGCCAGCAGCTTATTCCCCCAGGGCTCTGGAAACACCATATATTTT
CDR3: CASSLFPQGSGNTIYF
D: NA
J: TRBJ1-3
size: NA
V: TRBV5-1

DNA: TGTGCCAGCAGGTTACAGGGGGTCACCGGGGAGCTGTTTTTT
CDR3: CASRLQGVTGELFF
D: TRBD1
J: TRBJ2-2
size: few
V: TRBV6-5

DNA: TGTGCCTGGAGTGTAATGAGGACAGTTGGGTACAATGAGCAGTTCTTC
CDR3: CAWSVMRTVGYNEQFF
D: NA
J: TRBJ2-1
size: NA
V: TRBV30

DNA: TGCGCCAGCAGCGAGGTGAACACCGACAATGAGCAGTTCTTC
CDR3: CASSEVNTDNEQFF
D: NA
J: TRBJ2-1
size: NA
V: TRBV5-1

DNA: TGTGCCAGCAGTTACCCGGGGGGGGTTCAGGAGACCCAGTACTTC
CDR3: CASSYPGGVQETQYF
D: TRBD2
J: TRBJ2-5
size: NA
V: TRBV6-2/TRBV6-3

DNA: TGTGCCAGCCCCCCAGTCAGGGGTGCCACCGGGGAGCTGTTTTTT
CDR3: CASPPVRGATGELFF
D: NA
J: TRBJ2-2
size: once
V: TRBV5-8

DNA: TGTGCCAGCAGTGACTCGAGCTTTCCCACAGATACGCAGTATTTT
CDR3: CASSDSSFPTDTQYF
D: NA
J: TRBJ2-3
size: NA
V: TRBV6-4

DNA: TGTGCCAGCAGTAGGGACAGGGCGCCTGAAGCTTTCTTT
CDR3: CASSRDRAPEAFF
D: TRBD1
J: TRBJ1-1
size: NA
V: TRBV28

DNA: TGTGCCAGCATAGACAGGGCTTCCGGAAACACCATATATTTT
CDR3: CASIDRASGNTIYF
D: TRBD1
J: TRBJ1-3
size: NA
V: TRBV6-5

DNA: TGCGCCAGCAGCTTGCTTTCAGATTACGAGCAGTACTTC
CDR3: CASSLLSDYEQYF
D: NA
J: TRBJ2-7
size: NA
V: TRBV5-1

DNA: TGTGCCAGCAGCTCAATTGAAAAACTGTTTTTT
CDR3: CASSSIEKLFF
D: NA
J: TRBJ1-4
size: NA
V: TRBV11-2

DNA: TGTGCCACCAGTGATTCACAGGGGATCTCCTACAATGAGCAGTTCTTC
CDR3: CATSDSQGISYNEQFF
D: TRBD1
J: TRBJ2-1
size: NA
V: TRBV24-1

DNA: TGTGCCAGCAGCTTCGGGGGGGATAATTCACCCCTCCACTTT
CDR3: CASSFGGDNSPLHF
D: NA
J: TRBJ1-6
size: NA
V: TRBV5-4

DNA: TGTGCCTGTCGGATGGGACAGGGGTACTACAATGAGCAGTTCTTC
CDR3: CACRMGQGYYNEQFF
D: TRBD1
J: TRBJ2-1
size: NA
V: TRBV30

DNA: TGTGCCAGCAGATCCGGGACAGGGAGGACACCCCTCCACTTT
CDR3: CASRSGTGRTPLHF
D: TRBD1
J: TRBJ1-6
size: NA
V: TRBV6-4

DNA: TGTGCCAGCAGTGAGACTACAGGGGACCAGCCCCAGCATTTT
CDR3: CASSETTGDQPQHF
D: TRBD1
J: TRBJ1-5
size: many
V: TRBV2

DNA: TGTGCCTCGAACCCCGAGAGCTCTGGAAACACCATATATTTT
CDR3: CASNPESSGNTIYF
D: NA
J: TRBJ1-3
size: NA
V: TRBV30

DNA: TGTGCCATCGGTAGGACAGGGGGCGTAGGGGAGACCCAGTACTTC
CDR3: CAIGRTGGVGETQYF
D: TRBD1
J: TRBJ2-5
size: few
V: TRBV5-8

DNA: TGTGCCAGCAGCCGATCGGACAGGGCCGGAGAAGCTTTCTTT
CDR3: CASSRSDRAGEAFF
D: TRBD1
J: TRBJ1-1
size: NA
V: TRBV3-1/TRBV3-2

DNA: TGCGCCAGCAGCCCCGGTCTAGCGGGGATCGGCACAGATACGCAGTATTTT
CDR3: CASSPGLAGIGTDTQYF
D: TRBD2
J: TRBJ2-3
size: NA
V: TRBV5-1

DNA: TGCGCCAGCAGCTTGGAGCGAGCGGGGGGGATGGGGGATACGCAGTATTTT
CDR3: CASSLERAGGMGDTQYF
D: TRBD2
J: TRBJ2-3
size: NA
V: TRBV5-1

DNA: TGTGCCAGCAGCCAACGGGGGACAGGGGACCACGAGCAGTACTTC
CDR3: CASSQRGTGDHEQYF
D: TRBD1
J: TRBJ2-7
size: NA
V: TRBV5-6

DNA: TGTGCCAGCAGCGTAGATGGGGCCTCTGGAAACACCATATATTTT
CDR3: CASSVDGASGNTIYF
D: NA
J: TRBJ1-3
size: NA
V: TRBV9

DNA: TGTGCCAGCAGTTACTCGATTCCGGGGAAAAACACTGAAGCTTTCTTT
CDR3: CASSYSIPGKNTEAFF
D: NA
J: TRBJ1-1
size: NA
V: TRBV6-5

DNA: TGCGCCAGCAGCCAAGATGGGGCGGGGGGGTCCCCCAGCACAGATACGCAGTATTTT
CDR3: CASSQDGAGGSPSTDTQYF
D: TRBD2
J: TRBJ2-3
size: NA
V: TRBV4-1

DNA: TGTGCCAGCAGGGACATAACAGGTGGCAGGGATTCACCCCTCCACTTT
CDR3: CASRDITGGRDSPLHF
D: NA
J: TRBJ1-6
size: NA
V: TRBV2

DNA: TGTGCCAGCAGCCGGAATGGACAGAGGGACTATGGCTACACCTTC
CDR3: CASSRNGQRDYGYTF
D: NA
J: TRBJ1-2
size: NA
V: TRBV3-1/TRBV3-2

DNA: TGTGCCAGTAGTACGCTTACAGGGTTAACTTTCTTT
CDR3: CASSTLTGLTFF
D: NA
J: TRBJ1-1
size: NA
V: TRBV19

DNA: TGTGCCAGCAGCTTGGGACAGGGAAACACCATATATTTT
CDR3: CASSLGQGNTIYF
D: NA
J: TRBJ1-3
size: NA
V: TRBV5-6

DNA: TGTGCCAGCTCACCAAGTGGACAGGGGAACACTGAAGCTTTCTTT
CDR3: CASSPSGQGNTEAFF
D: TRBD1
J: TRBJ1-1
size: NA
V: TRBV18

DNA: TGTGCCACTTTGGGACTAGTACGTGGGGAGCTGTTTTTT
CDR3: CATLGLVRGELFF
D: TRBD2
J: TRBJ2-2
size: NA
V: TRBV19

DNA: TGTGCCAGCAGCGGGGCAGGGGTCAATCAGCCCCAGCATTTT
CDR3: CASSGAGVNQPQHF
D: NA
J: TRBJ1-5
size: NA
V: TRBV3-1/TRBV3-2

DNA: TGTGCCAGCAGTGAAAGGAGGGGAGACCTCAATTCACCCCTCCACTTT
CDR3: CASSERRGDLNSPLHF
D: NA
J: TRBJ1-6
size: NA
V: TRBV2

DNA: TGTGCCAGCATTCTGACAGGCAGCCTACATGGCTACACCTTC
CDR3: CASILTGSLHGYTF
D: NA
J: TRBJ1-2
size: NA
V: TRBV2

DNA: TGTGCCAGCAGCGACAGGGAAAATAATTCACCCCTCCACTTT
CDR3: CASSDRENNSPLHF
D: TRBD1
J: TRBJ1-6
size: NA
V: TRBV6-5

DNA: TGTGCCAGTAGTATAGGGGGGACAGGGACGGCCGGGGAGCTGTTTTTT
CDR3: CASSIGGTGTAGELFF
D: TRBD1
J: TRBJ2-2
size: many
V: TRBV19

DNA: TGTGCCAGCAGCTTACGGGGGGGCCAGTACAATGAGCAGTTCTTC
CDR3: CASSLRGGQYNEQFF
D: TRBD2
J: TRBJ2-1
size: NA
V: TRBV5-6

DNA: TGTGCCTGGTCAGGGGGAATTGACTATGGCTACACCTTC
CDR3: CAWSGGIDYGYTF
D: TRBD1
J: TRBJ1-2
size: NA
V: TRBV30

DNA: TGTGCCACCAGCCCAGCGGGGGCTGCTGGGGCCAACGTCCTGACTTTC
CDR3: CATSPAGAAGANVLTF
D: TRBD2
J: TRBJ2-6
size: NA
V: TRBV24-1

DNA: TGTGCCAGCAGCTTAATACTAGCGGGGAGCGAGCAGTACTTC
CDR3: CASSLILAGSEQYF
D: TRBD2
J: TRBJ2-7
size: NA
V: TRBV11-2

DNA: TGTGCCTGGAGTCCATTACAGGGTGTGAACACTGAAGCTTTCTTT
CDR3: CAWSPLQGVNTEAFF
D: NA
J: TRBJ1-1
size: NA
V: TRBV30

DNA: TGCAGTGCTAGTGGGAGTACCACTTCCTATGGCTACACCTTC
CDR3: CSASGSTTSYGYTF
D: NA
J: TRBJ1-2
size: NA
V: TRBV20-1

DNA: TGTGCCATCAGAAAGGCCCTAGACTATGGCTACACCTTC
CDR3: CAIRKALDYGYTF
D: NA
J: TRBJ1-2
size: NA
V: TRBV2

DNA: TGTGCCAGCTCACCAGGGACAGGCTATAGCAATCAGCCCCAGCATTTT
CDR3: CASSPGTGYSNQPQHF
D: TRBD1
J: TRBJ1-5
size: NA
V: TRBV18

DNA: TGTGCCAGTCGTCTTCAGGGGACCGGGGCCAACGTCCTGACTTTC
CDR3: CASRLQGTGANVLTF
D: NA
J: TRBJ2-6
size: NA
V: TRBV19

DNA: TGTGCCAGTACCAGACAGCCGGAGTTCTTCTCTGGGGCCAACGTCCTGACTTTC
CDR3: CASTRQPEFFSGANVLTF
D: NA
J: TRBJ2-6
size: NA
V: TRBV19

DNA: TGCGCCAGCAGCCAAGATGGGGCAACGAGAGCTTTCTTT
CDR3: CASSQDGATRAFF
D: NA
J: TRBJ1-1
size: NA
V: TRBV4-1

DNA: TGTGCCACCAGCAGAGACCAGTTGAACACCGGGGAGCTGTTTTTT
CDR3: CATSRDQLNTGELFF
D: NA
J: TRBJ2-2
size: NA
V: TRBV15

DNA: TGTGCCAGCAGCGTGGGGACAGGGACTATGTATGGCTACACCTTC
CDR3: CASSVGTGTMYGYTF
D: TRBD1
J: TRBJ1-2
size: few
V: TRBV9

DNA: TGTGCCAGCCGATCAATCGCTCTAGAGACAGATACGCAGTATTTT
CDR3: CASRSIALETDTQYF
D: NA
J: TRBJ2-3
size: few
V: TRBV4-2

DNA: TGTGCCAGCAGCGTAGTCGCAGATACGCAGTATTTT
CDR3: CASSVVADTQYF
D: NA
J: TRBJ2-3
size: NA
V: TRBV9

DNA: TGTGCCACCAGCAGCAATAAGCGGGGGGGCCGGGATACGCAGTATTTT
CDR3: CATSSNKRGGRDTQYF
D: TRBD2
J: TRBJ2-3
size: NA
V: TRBV15